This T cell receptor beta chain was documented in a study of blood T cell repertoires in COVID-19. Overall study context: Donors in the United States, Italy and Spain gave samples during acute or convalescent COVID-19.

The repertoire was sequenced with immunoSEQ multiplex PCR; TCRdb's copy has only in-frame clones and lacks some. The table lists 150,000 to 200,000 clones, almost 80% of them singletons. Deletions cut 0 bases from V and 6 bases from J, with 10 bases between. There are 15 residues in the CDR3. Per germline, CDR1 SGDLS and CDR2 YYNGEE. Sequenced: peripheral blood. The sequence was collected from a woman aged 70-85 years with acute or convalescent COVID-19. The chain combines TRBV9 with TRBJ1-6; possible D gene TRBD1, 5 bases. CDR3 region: CASSVGLGGNSPLHF. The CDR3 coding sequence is TGTGCCAGCAGCGTAGGGCTCGGGGGTAATTCACCCCTCCACTTT.